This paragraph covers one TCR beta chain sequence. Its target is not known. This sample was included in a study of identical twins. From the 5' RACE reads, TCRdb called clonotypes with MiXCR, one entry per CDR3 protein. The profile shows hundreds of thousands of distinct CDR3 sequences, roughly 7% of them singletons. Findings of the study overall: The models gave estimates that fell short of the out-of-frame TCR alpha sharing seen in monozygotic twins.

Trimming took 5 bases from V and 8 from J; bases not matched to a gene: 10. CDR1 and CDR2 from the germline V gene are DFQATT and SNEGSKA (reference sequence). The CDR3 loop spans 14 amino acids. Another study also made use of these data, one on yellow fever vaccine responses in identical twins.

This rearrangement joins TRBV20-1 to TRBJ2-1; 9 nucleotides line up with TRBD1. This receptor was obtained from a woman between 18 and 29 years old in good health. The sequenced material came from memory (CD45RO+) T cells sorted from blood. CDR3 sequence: CSAQRITGGYEQFF. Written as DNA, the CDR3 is TGCAGTGCTCAAAGGATTACAGGGGGCTATGAGCAGTTCTTC.